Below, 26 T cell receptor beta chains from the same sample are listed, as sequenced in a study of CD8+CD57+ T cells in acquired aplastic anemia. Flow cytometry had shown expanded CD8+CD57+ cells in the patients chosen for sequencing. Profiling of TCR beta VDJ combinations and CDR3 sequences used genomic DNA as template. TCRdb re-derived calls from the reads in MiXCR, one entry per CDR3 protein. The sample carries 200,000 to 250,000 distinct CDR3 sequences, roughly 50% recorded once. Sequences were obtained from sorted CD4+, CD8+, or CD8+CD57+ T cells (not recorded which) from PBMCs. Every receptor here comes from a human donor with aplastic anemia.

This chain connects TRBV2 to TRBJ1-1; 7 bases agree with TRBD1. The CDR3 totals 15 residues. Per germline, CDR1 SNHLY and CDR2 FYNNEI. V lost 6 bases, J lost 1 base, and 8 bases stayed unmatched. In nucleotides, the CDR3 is TGTGCCAGCAGAGAGACAGGGACAGCGAACACTGAAGCTTTCTTT. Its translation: CASRETGTANTEAFF.

The CDR3 here is CASSELATSYNEQFF. CDR3 sequence (DNA): TGTGCCAGCAGTGAATTAGCTACTTCCTACAATGAGCAGTTCTTC. The chain couples TRBV2 to TRBJ2-1; D not resolved. CDR3 size: 15 residues. V lost 2 bases to trimming and J lost 1 base, with 9 bases between them. Germline V gene lookup returns CDR1 SNHLY and CDR2 FYNNEI.

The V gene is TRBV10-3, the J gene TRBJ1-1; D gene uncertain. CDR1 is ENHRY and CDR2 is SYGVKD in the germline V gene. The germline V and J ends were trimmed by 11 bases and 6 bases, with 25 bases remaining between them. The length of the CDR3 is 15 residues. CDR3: CAGSYQARLSPEAFF. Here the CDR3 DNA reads TGTGCCGGCAGTTATCAGGCGAGACTGAGCCCTGAAGCTTTCTTT.

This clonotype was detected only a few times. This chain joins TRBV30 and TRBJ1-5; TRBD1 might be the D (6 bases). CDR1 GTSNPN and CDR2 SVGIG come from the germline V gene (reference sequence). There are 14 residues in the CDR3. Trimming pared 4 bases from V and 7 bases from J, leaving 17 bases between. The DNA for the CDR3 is TGTGCCTGGATGAGGGGGGGGTCCGGGCAGCCCCAGCATTTT. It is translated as CAWMRGGSGQPQHF. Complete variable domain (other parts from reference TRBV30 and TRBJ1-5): SQTIHQWPATLVQPVGSPLSLECTVEGTSNPNLYWYRQAAGRGLQLLFYSVGIGQISSEVPQNLSASRPQDRQFILSSKKLLLSDSGFYLCAWMRGGSGQPQHFGDGTRLSIL.

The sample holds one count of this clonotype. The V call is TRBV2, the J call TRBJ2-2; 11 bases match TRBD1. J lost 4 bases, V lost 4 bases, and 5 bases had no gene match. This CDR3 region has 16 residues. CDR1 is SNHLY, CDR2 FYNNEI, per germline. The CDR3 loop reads CASSARTGGPTGELFF. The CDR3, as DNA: TGTGCCAGCAGTGCAAGGACAGGGGGCCCCACCGGGGAGCTGTTTTTT.

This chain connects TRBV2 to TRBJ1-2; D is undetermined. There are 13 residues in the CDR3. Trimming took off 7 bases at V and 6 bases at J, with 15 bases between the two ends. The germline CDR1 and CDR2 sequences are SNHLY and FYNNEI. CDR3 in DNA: TGTGCCAGCACCCCGATGGGGTCGAATGGCTACACCTTC. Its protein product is CASTPMGSNGYTF.

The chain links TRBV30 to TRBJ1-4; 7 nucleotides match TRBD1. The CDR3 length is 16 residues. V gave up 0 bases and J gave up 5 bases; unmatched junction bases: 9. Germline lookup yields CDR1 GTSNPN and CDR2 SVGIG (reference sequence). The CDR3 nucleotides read TGTGCCTGGAGTGTATACAGAGGGACAGAAAATGAAAAACTGTTTTTT. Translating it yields CAWSVYRGTENEKLFF.

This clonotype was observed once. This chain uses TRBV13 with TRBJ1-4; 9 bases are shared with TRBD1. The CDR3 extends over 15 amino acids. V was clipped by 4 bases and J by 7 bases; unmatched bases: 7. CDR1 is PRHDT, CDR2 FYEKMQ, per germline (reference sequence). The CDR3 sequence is CASSSIGTGSEKLFF. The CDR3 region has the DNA TGTGCCAGCAGCTCAATTGGGACAGGGAGTGAAAAACTGTTTTTT.

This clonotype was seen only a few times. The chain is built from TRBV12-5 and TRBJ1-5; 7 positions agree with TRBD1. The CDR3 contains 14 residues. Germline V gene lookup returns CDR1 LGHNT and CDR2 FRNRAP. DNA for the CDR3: TGTGCCAGCAGAAGACAGGGCCTCGGTCAGCCCCAGCATTTT. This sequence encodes CASRRQGLGQPQHF.

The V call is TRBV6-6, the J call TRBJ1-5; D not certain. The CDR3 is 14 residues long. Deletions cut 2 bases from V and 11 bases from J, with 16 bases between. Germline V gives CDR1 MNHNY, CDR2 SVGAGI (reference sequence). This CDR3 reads CASSYVGMKETQHF. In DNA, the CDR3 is TGTGCCAGCAGTTACGTAGGGATGAAAGAGACCCAGCATTTT.

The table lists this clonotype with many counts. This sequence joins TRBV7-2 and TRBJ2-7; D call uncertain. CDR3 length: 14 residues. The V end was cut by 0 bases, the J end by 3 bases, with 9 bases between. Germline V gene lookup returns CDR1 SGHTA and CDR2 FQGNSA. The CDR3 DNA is TGTGCCAGCAGCTTAGCGGATCCGGGCTACGAGCAGTACTTC. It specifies CASSLADPGYEQYF.

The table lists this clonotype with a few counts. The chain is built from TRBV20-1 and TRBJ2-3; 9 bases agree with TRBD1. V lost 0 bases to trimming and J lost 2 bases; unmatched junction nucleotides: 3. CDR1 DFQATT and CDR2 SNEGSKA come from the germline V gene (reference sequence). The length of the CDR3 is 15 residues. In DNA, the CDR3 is TGCAGTGCTAGAGACGGGGACAGGGACACAGATACGCAGTATTTT. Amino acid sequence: CSARDGDRDTDTQYF.

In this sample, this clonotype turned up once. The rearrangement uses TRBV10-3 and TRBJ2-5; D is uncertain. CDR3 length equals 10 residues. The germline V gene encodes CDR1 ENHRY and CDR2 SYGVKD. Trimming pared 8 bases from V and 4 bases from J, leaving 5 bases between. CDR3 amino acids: CAIGRETQYF. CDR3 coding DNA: TGTGCCATCGGGCGAGAGACCCAGTACTTC.

Here the CDR3 DNA reads TGCGCCAGCAGCCAAGGCGAAATGAGGGTCCACGAGCAGTACTTC. It yields the protein CASSQGEMRVHEQYF. The J gene is TRBJ2-7, the V gene TRBV4-1; D may be TRBD2 (5 bases). The CDR3 totals 15 residues. Germline lookup yields CDR1 MGHRA and CDR2 YSYEKL. V lost 1 base to trimming and J lost 5 bases, with 15 bases between them.

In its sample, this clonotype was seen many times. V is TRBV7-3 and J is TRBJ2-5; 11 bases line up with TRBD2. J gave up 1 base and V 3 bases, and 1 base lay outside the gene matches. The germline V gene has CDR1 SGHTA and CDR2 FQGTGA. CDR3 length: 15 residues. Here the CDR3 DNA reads TGTGCCAGCAGCTTGACTAGCGGGGTCCAAGAGACCCAGTACTTC. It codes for CASSLTSGVQETQYF.

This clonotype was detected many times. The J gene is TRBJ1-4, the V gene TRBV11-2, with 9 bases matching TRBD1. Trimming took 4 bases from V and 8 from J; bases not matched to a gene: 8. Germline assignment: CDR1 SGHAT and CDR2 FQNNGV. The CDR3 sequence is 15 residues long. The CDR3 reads CASSSGGTGNEKLFF. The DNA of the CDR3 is TGTGCCAGCAGCTCTGGGGGGACAGGGAACGAAAAACTGTTTTTT.

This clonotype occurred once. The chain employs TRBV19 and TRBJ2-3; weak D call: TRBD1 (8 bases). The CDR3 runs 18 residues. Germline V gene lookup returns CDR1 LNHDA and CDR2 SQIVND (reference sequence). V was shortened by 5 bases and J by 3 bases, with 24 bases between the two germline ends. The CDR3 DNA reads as TGTGCCAGTAGTCAACAGGGGGGGGCTCGACAGCTGACAGATACGCAGTATTTT. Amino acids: CASSQQGGARQLTDTQYF.

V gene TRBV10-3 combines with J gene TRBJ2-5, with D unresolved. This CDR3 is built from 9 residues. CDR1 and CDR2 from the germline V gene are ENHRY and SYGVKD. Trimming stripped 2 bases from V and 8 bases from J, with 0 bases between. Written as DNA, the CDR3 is TGTGCCATCAGTGAGACCCAGTACTTC. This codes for CAISETQYF.

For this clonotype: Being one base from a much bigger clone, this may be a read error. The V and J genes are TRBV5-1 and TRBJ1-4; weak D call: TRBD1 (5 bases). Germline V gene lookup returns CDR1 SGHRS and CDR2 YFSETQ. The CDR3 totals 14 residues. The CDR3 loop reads CASSLGQNNEKLLF. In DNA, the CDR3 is TGCGCCAGCAGCTTGGGACAGAACAATGAAAAACTGCTTTTT. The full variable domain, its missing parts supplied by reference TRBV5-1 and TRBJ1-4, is KAGVTQTPRYLIKTRGQQVTLSCSPISGHRSVSWYQQTPGQGLQFLFEYFSETQRNKGNFPGRFSGRQFSNSRSEMNVSTLELGDSALYLCASSLGQNNEKLLFGSGTQLSVL.

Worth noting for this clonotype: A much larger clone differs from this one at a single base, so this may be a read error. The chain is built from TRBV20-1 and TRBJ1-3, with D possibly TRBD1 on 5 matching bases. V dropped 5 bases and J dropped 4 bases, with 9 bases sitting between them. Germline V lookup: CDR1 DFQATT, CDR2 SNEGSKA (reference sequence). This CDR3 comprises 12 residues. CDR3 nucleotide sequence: TGCAGTGCTGGGGGACGAGGAAACACCATATATTTT. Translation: CSAGGRGNTIYF.

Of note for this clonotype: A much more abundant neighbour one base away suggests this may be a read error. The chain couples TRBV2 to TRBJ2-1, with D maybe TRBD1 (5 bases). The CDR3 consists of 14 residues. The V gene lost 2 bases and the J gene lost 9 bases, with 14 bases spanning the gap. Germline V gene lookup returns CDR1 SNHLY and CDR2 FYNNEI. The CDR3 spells CASSERRDSSEQFF. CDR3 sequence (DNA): TGTGCCAGCAGTGAAAGGCGAGACAGCAGTGAGCAGTTCTTC.

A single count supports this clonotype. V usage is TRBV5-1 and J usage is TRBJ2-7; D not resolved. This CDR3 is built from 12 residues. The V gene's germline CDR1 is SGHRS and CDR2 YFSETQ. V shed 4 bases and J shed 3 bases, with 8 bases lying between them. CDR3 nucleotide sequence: TGCGCCAGCAGCCCCGACCTCTACGAGCAGTACTTC. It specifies CASSPDLYEQYF.

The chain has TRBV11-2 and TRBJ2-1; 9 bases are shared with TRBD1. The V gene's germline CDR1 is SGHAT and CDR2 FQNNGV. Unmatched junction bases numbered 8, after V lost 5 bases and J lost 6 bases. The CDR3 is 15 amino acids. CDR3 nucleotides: TGTGCCAGCAGCCCCAGACAGGGGGTAGCCAATGAGCAGTTCTTC. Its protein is CASSPRQGVANEQFF. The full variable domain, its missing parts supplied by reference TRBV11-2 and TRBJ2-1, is EAGVAQSPRYKIIEKRQSVAFWCNPISGHATLYWYQQILGQGPKLLIQFQNNGVVDDSQLPKDRFSAERLKGVDSTLKIQPAKLEDSAVYLCASSPRQGVANEQFFGPGTRLTVL.

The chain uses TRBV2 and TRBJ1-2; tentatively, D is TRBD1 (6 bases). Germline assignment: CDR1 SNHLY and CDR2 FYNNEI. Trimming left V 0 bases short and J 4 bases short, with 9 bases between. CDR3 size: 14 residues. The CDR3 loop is CASSEARGSYGYTF. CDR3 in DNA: TGTGCCAGCAGTGAAGCGAGGGGGAGCTATGGCTACACCTTC.

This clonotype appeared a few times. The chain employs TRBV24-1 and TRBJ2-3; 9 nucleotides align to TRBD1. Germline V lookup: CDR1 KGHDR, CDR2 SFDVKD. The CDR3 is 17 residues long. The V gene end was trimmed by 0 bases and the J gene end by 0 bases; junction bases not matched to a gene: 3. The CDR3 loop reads CATSDLQGQGSTDTQYF. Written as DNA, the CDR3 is TGTGCCACCAGTGATTTGCAGGGACAGGGTAGCACAGATACGCAGTATTTT.

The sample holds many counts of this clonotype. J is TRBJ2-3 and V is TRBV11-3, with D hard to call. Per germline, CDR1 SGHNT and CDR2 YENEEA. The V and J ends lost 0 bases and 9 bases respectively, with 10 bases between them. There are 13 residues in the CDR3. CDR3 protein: CASSLESSTTQYF. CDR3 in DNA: TGTGCCAGCAGCTTAGAGTCCTCGACGACGCAGTATTTT.